The 10 T cell receptor beta chains reported below all come from one sample, sequenced in a study of cytomegalovirus exposure and HLA in healthy donors (TCRdb year 2017). Preparation of the library involved the immunoSEQ multiplex PCR assay. A mixture of 60 forward primers for TCR Vbeta segments and 13 reverse primers for TCR Jbeta segments was used in the multiplex PCR. TCRdb mirrors the immuneACCESS table, restricted to in-frame sequences. Some clones are absent from its copies; in checked studies, under half trace to an unresolved V gene, and the reason for the others is unknown. The sample yields 200,000 to 250,000 clones; more than 85% were counted once. Less than 1.2% of the sample goes to the ten largest clones. The sequencing input was PBMCs. The receptors were sampled from a woman between 18 and 29 years old in good health and CMV-seronegative.

The chain links TRBV18 to TRBJ2-3; 7 nucleotides match TRBD2. V lost 3 bases to trimming and J lost 0 bases; unmatched junction nucleotides: 6. The CDR3 runs 16 residues. Germline V CDR1 and CDR2: KGHSH, LQKENI. In nucleotides, the CDR3 is TGTGCCAGCTCACCGGTAAGCGGGACTAGCACAGATACGCAGTATTTT. This sequence encodes CASSPVSGTSTDTQYF.

J is TRBJ2-7 and V is TRBV27; D is uncertain. Germline assignment: CDR1 MNHEY and CDR2 SMNVEV (reference sequence). The CDR3 length is 14 residues. V shed 0 bases and J shed 0 bases, with 6 bases lying between them. CDR3 sequence (DNA): TGTGCCAGCAGTTTATCGATGAGCTCCTACGAGCAGTACTTC. Its translation: CASSLSMSSYEQYF.

The chain is built from TRBV5-1 and TRBJ2-1; maybe TRBD2 (6 bases). The CDR3 is 14 residues long. In germline, CDR1 is SGHRS, CDR2 YFSETQ. V was trimmed by 2 bases and J by 5 bases, leaving 11 bases between them. The CDR3, as DNA: TGCGCCAGCAGCTTCGGGGGTGTCGACAATGAGCAGTTCTTC. Translated: CASSFGGVDNEQFF.

The chain is built from TRBV4-2 and TRBJ1-3; 8 bases are a match to TRBD1. Germline CDR1 LGHNA, CDR2 YNFKEQ. The CDR3 totals 16 residues. J gave up 5 bases and V 0 bases, and 6 bases lay outside the gene matches. The CDR3 nucleotides are TGTGCCAGCAGCCAAGATGTTCAGGGGGCGAGAAACACCATATATTTT. Protein product: CASSQDVQGARNTIYF.

The J gene is TRBJ2-5, the V gene TRBV7-8; possible D gene TRBD1, 6 bases. V lost 4 bases and J 2 bases, leaving 17 bases between the germline ends. Per germline, CDR1 SGHVS and CDR2 FQNEAQ. This CDR3 is 16 amino acids long. CDR3 DNA sequence: TGTGCCAGCAGCTATCAACCGGGACACCTGCAAGAGACCCAGTACTTC. Residues: CASSYQPGHLQETQYF.

This rearrangement joins TRBV29-1 to TRBJ2-1; TRBD2 matches 8 bases. The CDR3 has 15 amino acids. V dropped 7 bases and J dropped 0; count of bases not matched to a gene: 8. Germline V gives CDR1 SQVTM, CDR2 ANQGSEA. CDR3 in amino acids: CSGSGSGDSYNEQFF. The CDR3 DNA is TGCAGCGGGTCGGGTAGCGGGGACTCCTACAATGAGCAGTTCTTC.

This chain links TRBV4-1 with TRBJ2-1; 11 bases line up with TRBD2. V gave up 4 bases and J gave up 8 bases; unmatched junction bases: 16. The CDR3 is made up of 18 amino acids. Germline V gene data show CDR1 as MGHRA and CDR2 as YSYEKL. The CDR3: CASSLLYPTSGSVDEQFF. CDR3 sequence (DNA): TGCGCCAGCAGCCTTCTATACCCCACTAGCGGGAGTGTCGATGAGCAGTTCTTC.

The rearrangement uses TRBV29-1 and TRBJ2-3; 9 bases fit TRBD2. The V and J ends lost 7 bases and 5 bases, in that order; junction bases with no gene match: 16. The CDR3 sequence is 16 residues long. Germline loops: CDR1 SQVTM, CDR2 ANQGSEA. CDR3 residues: CSAVGISGSPIDTQYF. CDR3 bases: TGCAGCGCCGTGGGTATTAGCGGGAGCCCTATAGATACGCAGTATTTT.

With regard to this clone: The junction does not match germline at one end; this may be a read error. In the same sample, other DNA sequences code for this CDR3. The chain uses TRBV4-3 and TRBJ2-5, with 14 bases matching TRBD2. This CDR3 is built from 17 residues. CDR1 and CDR2 from the germline V gene are LGHNA and YSLEER. CDR3 in amino acids: CASSQGLAGGPQETQYF. The CDR3 region has the DNA TGCGCCAGCAGCCAAGGACTAGCGGGGGGGCCCCAAGAGACTCAGTACTTC.

V gene TRBV2 combines with J gene TRBJ1-1, with D maybe TRBD1 (5 bases). V lost 6 bases to trimming and J lost 6 bases, with 20 bases between them. The CDR3 covers 15 residues. Germline assignment: CDR1 SNHLY and CDR2 FYNNEI. The CDR3 DNA is TGTGCCAGCAGCCCAGAGGCAGGGCTCTTCGCTGAAGCTTTCTTT. This encodes CASSPEAGLFAEAFF.